This TCR beta chain is from a study of blood T cell repertoires in COVID-19 (dated by TCRdb to 2020 to 2022). Turning to the overall study: The collaborator samples originated in the United States, Italy and Spain and spanned the acute and convalescent phases of COVID-19. The samples were drawn from two sources: the first 160 participants of the ongoing ImmuneRACE study, and 950 to 1,500 subjects contributed by 6 global collaborators. The prospective study material was composed of cDNA or gDNA derived from T cells, B-cell-depleted T cells, or PBMCs. The repertoires were released in a freely available public database meant as a resource for research on the immune response to SARS-CoV-2. Deeply sampled blood TCRbeta repertoires from subjects exposed to, actively infected with, or recovered from COVID-19 were included in the dataset. A de-identified subject ID, COVID-19 status, age in years and sex were almost always included in the sample metadata. Where HLA class I and class II types were available, the types were taken from metadata supplied by the sample provider, not from assay-based typing. The investigation overall reported the following: The quantity of clinical and demographic metadata differed by source and by participant and was supplied without curation.

As regards this clone: Its antigen specificity is not known. No quality values exist for individual bases; no much larger clone is one base distant.

In the prospective study, participants were 18 to 89 years old, resided in about two dozen geographic areas of the United States, and were enrolled through a virtual design. To assign participants to cohorts, the prospective study relied on clinical history that participants themselves reported in a screening survey and a study questionnaire. Recovered participants in ImmuneRACE Cohort 3 were defined by two consecutive negative NP/OP PCR tests, clearance by a healthcare professional, or resolution of symptoms. Mobile phlebotomists in the prospective study collected whole blood, serum and a nasopharyngeal or oropharyngeal swab from every participant. Additional blood draws and questionnaires over a 2-month period could optionally be provided by prospective study participants. Prospective study blood samples were shipped either frozen or at room temperature before DNA extraction. TCRbeta CDR3 regions were amplified from genomic DNA by means of the immunoSEQ Assay, a bias-controlled multiplex PCR. The paper's processing steps were these. Within the assay, amplification of reference gene primers was used to estimate how many nucleated cells each sample contained. To quantify the absolute abundance of each unique TCRbeta CDR3 rearrangement, sequence reads were collapsed and filtered. For each sample, productive Simpson clonality was calculated as the square root of Simpson's diversity index across productive rearrangements. TCRdb obtained this table from immuneACCESS and retained in-frame rearrangements with V and J assigned. These tables miss some clones; where compared with another copy, unresolved V genes account for less than half of the shortfall, and the remainder is unexplained. The DNA gave D and trimming, while V, J and clone size come from that table. Here the sample has about 140,000 clones; 86% occur a single time. Around 4.5% of the sample comes from the top ten.

The germline V gene specifies SGDLS as CDR1 and YYNGEE as CDR2. Germline trimming amounts to 3 bases on V and 8 bases on J, with 8 as the count of junction bases outside the gene matches. CDR3 length: 15 amino acids, cysteine to phenylalanine. This entry keeps only the CDR3 DNA: 45 bases, framed from base 1. The V and J segments used are TRBV9 and TRBJ1-6; 7 central bases correspond to TRBD1. Material for sequencing was PBMCs or T cells enriched from blood (not recorded which). The TCR comes from a man aged 50-60 years who had recovered from COVID-19. The nucleotides are TGTGCCAGCAGCGGGGGACAGTTATACGATTCACCCCTCCACTTT. Translated, it gives CASSGGQLYDSPLHF.